The rows below give T cell receptor beta chains drawn from one sample of a study of blood T cell repertoires in COVID-19. This table comes from immunoSEQ multiplex PCR, and its TCRdb copy is limited to in-frame clones, with some not included. The data hold around 250,000 clones, with 70% to 90% observed a single time. Sequencing was done on a sample of PBMCs or T cells enriched from blood (not recorded which). These receptors all stem from a woman aged 45-65 years who had recovered from COVID-19. Each CDR3 is given with its conserved first and last residue. D genes are given only for firm matches. The size field is filled for only some rows; it gives once, few, many or a size class.

TRBD1	.	TRBV5-8	TRBJ2-5	CASRDRARTQETQYF	TGTGCCAGCAGAGACAGGGCTCGGACTCAAGAGACCCAGTACTTC
.	.	TRBV7-8	TRBJ2-7	CASSLELTYEQYF	TGTGCCAGCAGCTTAGAGCTCACCTACGAGCAGTACTTC
TRBD1	.	TRBV7-9	TRBJ1-4	CATRQGNEKLFF	TGTGCCACCAGACAGGGCAATGAAAAACTGTTTTTT
TRBD2	.	TRBV19	TRBJ2-7	CASSLIAGDMSYEQYF	TGTGCCAGTAGTTTAATAGCGGGAGACATGTCCTACGAGCAGTACTTC
.	.	TRBV2	TRBJ1-5	CASKVGALSNQPQHF	TGTGCCAGCAAGGTGGGGGCGCTTAGCAATCAGCCCCAGCATTTT
.	.	TRBV19	TRBJ2-4	CASSIVAEYETTQYF	TGTGCCAGTAGTATAGTTGCGGAATATGAAACAACCCAGTACTTC
.	.	TRBV5-1	TRBJ2-3	CASSFLASGTDTQYF	TGCGCCAGCAGCTTCTTGGCTTCTGGCACAGATACGCAGTATTTT
TRBD1	.	TRBV11-1	TRBJ2-5	CASSFTGAETQYF	TGTGCCAGCAGTTTTACAGGGGCCGAGACCCAGTACTTC
TRBD1	.	TRBV28	TRBJ1-2	CASSFGQGARGYTF	TGTGCCAGCAGTTTCGGGCAGGGGGCGAGGGGCTACACCTTC
TRBD2	.	TRBV7-9	TRBJ2-7	CASSPPVTSGSSGYEQYF	TGTGCCAGCAGCCCCCCCGTGACTAGCGGGAGTAGTGGCTACGAGCAGTACTTC
TRBD1	.	TRBV11-2	TRBJ1-2	CASSSTRDRDDGYTF	TGTGCCAGCAGCTCGACCCGGGACAGGGATGACGGCTACACCTTC
TRBD2	.	TRBV18	TRBJ2-1	CASSPGTSGEGKFF	TGTGCCAGCTCACCCGGGACTAGCGGAGAGGGGAAGTTCTTC
TRBD2	.	TRBV7-8	TRBJ2-7	CASSFSGTSFYEQYF	TGTGCCAGCAGCTTCTCCGGGACTAGCTTTTACGAGCAGTACTTC
.	.	TRBV11-2	TRBJ1-1	CASNLGSMRGTEAFF	TGTGCCAGCAACTTAGGGTCAATGAGGGGGACTGAAGCTTTCTTT
.	.	TRBV11-2	TRBJ2-7	CASSLAAGFAFEQYF	TGTGCCAGCAGCTTAGCGGCAGGGTTTGCTTTCGAGCAGTACTTC
.	.	TRBV27	TRBJ2-3	CASSLSLRDTQYF	TGTGCCAGCAGTTTATCGTTGCGAGATACGCAGTATTTT
.	.	TRBV4-1	TRBJ2-2	CASSQEAGIGPGELFF	TGCGCCAGCAGCCAAGAGGCAGGGATTGGGCCCGGGGAGCTGTTTTTT
.	.	TRBV19	TRBJ2-1	CASSIDPGNSYNEQFF	TGTGCCAGTAGTATAGACCCCGGGAATTCCTACAATGAGCAGTTCTTC
.	.	TRBV27	TRBJ2-7	CASSHPPRGFDDEQYF	TGTGCCAGCAGTCACCCCCCCCGGGGGTTCGATGACGAGCAGTACTTC
TRBD1	.	TRBV11-3	TRBJ2-1	CASSLGSRTGMVNEQFF	TGTGCCAGCAGCCTAGGGTCCCGGACAGGGATGGTGAATGAGCAGTTCTTC
.	.	TRBV27	TRBJ1-2	CASSRRRGVYGYTF	TGTGCCAGCAGCCGACGGAGGGGCGTCTATGGCTACACCTTC
TRBD2	once	TRBV7-6	TRBJ2-1	CASSLMRLASHEQFF	TGTGCCAGCAGCTTAATGCGACTAGCTTCCCATGAGCAGTTCTTC
.	once	TRBV27	TRBJ1-2	CASALDRLLQGGYTF	TGTGCCAGTGCCCTTGACAGGTTACTCCAGGGTGGCTACACCTTC
.	.	TRBV10-1	TRBJ2-4	CASSESRKGSKNIQYF	TGCGCCAGCAGTGAGTCTAGGAAGGGGTCCAAAAACATTCAGTACTTC
TRBD1	.	TRBV28	TRBJ2-7	CASSPLTGKDYEQYF	TGTGCCAGCAGTCCCCTGACAGGGAAAGACTACGAGCAGTACTTC
.	.	TRBV9	TRBJ1-1	CASSVVGGMNTEAFF	TGTGCCAGCAGCGTGGTCGGCGGGATGAACACTGAAGCTTTCTTT
.	once	TRBV28	TRBJ2-1	CASSSESRHYNEQFF	TGTGCCAGCAGTTCCGAATCCCGACACTACAATGAGCAGTTCTTC
.	.	TRBV28	TRBJ1-5	CASSPPRFSRRTYSNQPQHF	TGTGCCAGCAGTCCCCCCCGGTTTTCGAGGAGAACCTATAGCAATCAGCCCCAGCATTTT
TRBD2	.	TRBV3-1/TRBV3-2	TRBJ2-1	CASSQDSGTRFRNEQFF	TGTGCCAGCAGCCAAGATTCAGGGACTAGATTCCGCAATGAGCAGTTCTTC
TRBD1	.	TRBV5-8	TRBJ2-3	CASRLPGQGKDTQYF	TGTGCCAGCAGACTTCCGGGACAGGGAAAAGATACGCAGTATTTT
TRBD1	.	TRBV27	TRBJ2-7	CASSLVRGLSYEQYF	TGTGCCAGCAGTCTGGTCAGGGGGTTAAGCTACGAGCAGTACTTC